A selection of T cell receptor beta chains follows, all from one sample in a study of cytomegalovirus exposure and HLA in healthy donors. This table comes from immunoSEQ multiplex PCR, and its TCRdb copy is limited to in-frame clones, with some not included. This table holds approximately 170,000 clones, approximately 80% found once. Sequencing input: PBMCs. Source of these receptors: a woman between 40 and 50 years old in good health and CMV-seropositive. Each CDR3 is given with its conserved first and last residue. D genes are given only for firm matches. The size field is filled for only some rows; it gives once, few, many or a size class.

CDR3 DNA	CDR3 protein	D gene	V gene	clone size	J gene
TGCGCCAGCAGCGGGCAGGTGGCCTACGAGCAGTACTTC	CASSGQVAYEQYF	.	TRBV5-1	.	TRBJ2-7
TGTGCCAGCAGTGCTTTAGCGGGAGCCTTCAATGAGCAGTTCTTC	CASSALAGAFNEQFF	TRBD2	TRBV6-5	few	TRBJ2-1
TGTGCCAGCTCACCCACTACGGCCTCTGGAAACACCATATATTTT	CASSPTTASGNTIYF	.	TRBV18	.	TRBJ1-3
TGCGCCAGCAGCCAAGAAGCTCCGGGAATTAAAGCTTTCTTT	CASSQEAPGIKAFF	.	TRBV4-3	.	TRBJ1-1
TGTGCCAGCAGCTTGGTTACACTAGCGGGAGGGGGCGAGCAGTACTTC	CASSLVTLAGGGEQYF	TRBD2	TRBV5-4	.	TRBJ2-7
TGTGCCAGCAGCCCTCACCCTGACAGCTATGGCTACACCTTC	CASSPHPDSYGYTF	.	TRBV4-2	.	TRBJ1-2
TGCGCCAGCGGTCGGACTAGCGATTACGAGCAGTACTTC	CASGRTSDYEQYF	TRBD2	TRBV10-2	.	TRBJ2-7
TGCGCCAGCAGTTTGGGGCGGGGTCTAGTCTACGAGCAGTACTTC	CASSLGRGLVYEQYF	.	TRBV5-1	.	TRBJ2-7
TGTGCCAGCAGCTTGGGACAGGCACCACGAGAGACCCAGTACTTC	CASSLGQAPRETQYF	.	TRBV5-4	once	TRBJ2-5
TGTGCCAGCAGCTTAGAGGGGGCCGAGCAGTACTTC	CASSLEGAEQYF	TRBD1	TRBV7-2	.	TRBJ2-7
TGTGCCAGCGGGGCGGCGGGGGGGCCGGACAATGAGCAGTTCTTC	CASGAAGGPDNEQFF	TRBD2	TRBV6-5	.	TRBJ2-1
TGTGCCAGCAGCCAGAGACAGGGGGGGGCTGGAAACACCATATATTTT	CASSQRQGGAGNTIYF	TRBD1	TRBV5-4	.	TRBJ1-3
TGCGCCAGCAGTACAAACAGGGCCGAGGGGGAGCAGTACTTC	CASSTNRAEGEQYF	.	TRBV10-2	.	TRBJ2-7
TGTGCCAGCACCTCAGGGGGCGAGCAGTACTTC	CASTSGGEQYF	TRBD1	TRBV11-3	.	TRBJ2-7
TGTGCCAGCAGCCCGCCAGCGGGGGAGCAGTACTTC	CASSPPAGEQYF	TRBD2	TRBV4-2	.	TRBJ2-7
TGTGCCAGCAGCGCCCTAACCGGGGAAAAACTGTTTTTT	CASSALTGEKLFF	.	TRBV7-9	once	TRBJ1-4
TGTGCCAGCAGCTTGAGGCCAGCGGGAGGGGCCTACGAGCAGTACTTC	CASSLRPAGGAYEQYF	TRBD2	TRBV5-6	.	TRBJ2-7
TGTGCCAGCAGCCTTAGCGGGGGGGCCACAGAGACCCAGTACTTC	CASSLSGGATETQYF	TRBD2	TRBV7-8	.	TRBJ2-5
TGTGCCTGGAGCCGACCGTCGGGCTACGAGCAGTACTTC	CAWSRPSGYEQYF	.	TRBV30	.	TRBJ2-7
TGTGCCGGGCAGGGCGAGATGAACACTGAAGCTTTCTTT	CAGQGEMNTEAFF	.	TRBV30	.	TRBJ1-1